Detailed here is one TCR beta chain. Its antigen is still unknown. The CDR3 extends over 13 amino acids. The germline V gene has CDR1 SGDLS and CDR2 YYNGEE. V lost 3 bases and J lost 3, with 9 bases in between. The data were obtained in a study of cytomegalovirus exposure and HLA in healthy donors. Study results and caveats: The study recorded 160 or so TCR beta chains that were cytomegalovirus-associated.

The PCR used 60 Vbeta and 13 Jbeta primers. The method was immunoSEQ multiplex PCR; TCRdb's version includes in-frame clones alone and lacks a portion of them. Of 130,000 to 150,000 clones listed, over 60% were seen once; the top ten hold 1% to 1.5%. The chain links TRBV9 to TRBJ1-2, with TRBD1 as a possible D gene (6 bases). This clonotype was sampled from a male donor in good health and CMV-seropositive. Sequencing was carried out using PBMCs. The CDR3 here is CASSADSYYGYTF. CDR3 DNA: TGTGCCAGCAGCGCGGACAGCTACTATGGCTACACCTTC.